This note documents a single TCR beta chain sequence. This sample was included in a study of cytomegalovirus exposure and HLA in healthy donors. The PCR employed 60 Vbeta primers together with 13 Jbeta primers. Only in-frame clones appear in the TCRdb table, and some are missing; sequencing was by immunoSEQ multiplex PCR. The table includes around 91,000 clones, 78% detected once. CDR1 is SGHTS, CDR2 YDEGEE, per germline. The CDR3 has 13 residues. Trimming shortened V by 0 bases and J by 6 bases, and 8 bases separated the two germline ends. The chain uses TRBV5-8 and TRBJ2-3; D unclear. Sequences were obtained from PBMCs. The TCR was taken from a woman aged 40 to 55 in good health and CMV-seropositive. CDR3 in amino acids: CASSLGEPDTQYF. The CDR3 nucleotides are TGTGCCAGCAGCTTGGGTGAGCCTGATACGCAGTATTTT.